The clone carrying this T cell receptor beta chain appeared once. The germline CDR1 and CDR2 sequences are LNHDA and SQIVND (reference sequence). The V segment lost 5 bases and the J segment 4 bases; nucleotides outside the gene matches: 8. The CDR3 has 15 amino acids. The data were taken from a study of control samples from healthy donors and cancer patients. The data were produced by immunoSEQ multiplex PCR, yet TCRdb's version contains in-frame clones alone and is incomplete. The profile shows about 140,000 clones, around 90% of them singletons. This TCR was recovered from a man aged 25-45 years in good health. The rearrangement uses TRBV19 and TRBJ1-1; 9 positions match TRBD1. Sequences were obtained from blood. The CDR3 region is CASSETGQGFTEAFF. The CDR3 region has the DNA TGTGCCAGTAGTGAAACGGGACAGGGATTCACTGAAGCTTTCTTT.